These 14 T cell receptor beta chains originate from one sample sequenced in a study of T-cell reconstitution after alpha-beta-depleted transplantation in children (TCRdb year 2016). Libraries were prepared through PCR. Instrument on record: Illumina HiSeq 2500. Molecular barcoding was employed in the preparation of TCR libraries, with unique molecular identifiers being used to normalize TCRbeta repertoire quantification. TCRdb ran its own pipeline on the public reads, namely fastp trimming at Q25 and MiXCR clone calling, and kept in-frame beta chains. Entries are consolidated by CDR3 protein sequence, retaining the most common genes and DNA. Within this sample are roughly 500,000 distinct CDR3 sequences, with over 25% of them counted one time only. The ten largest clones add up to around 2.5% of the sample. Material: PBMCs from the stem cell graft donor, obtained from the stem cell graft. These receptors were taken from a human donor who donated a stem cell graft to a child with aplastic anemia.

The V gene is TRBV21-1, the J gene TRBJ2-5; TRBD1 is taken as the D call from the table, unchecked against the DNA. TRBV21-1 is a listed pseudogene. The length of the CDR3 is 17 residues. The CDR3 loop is CASSKGKAGTDIETQYF. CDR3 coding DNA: TGTGCCAGCAGCAAAGGAAAGGCCGGGACAGATATAGAGACCCAGTACTTC.

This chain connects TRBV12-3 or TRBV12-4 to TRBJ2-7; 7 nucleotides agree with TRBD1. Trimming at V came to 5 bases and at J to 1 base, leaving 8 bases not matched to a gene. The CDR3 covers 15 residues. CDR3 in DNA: TGTGCCAGCAGTCTCGGGACAGCCCAGTCCTACGAGCAGTACGTC. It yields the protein CASSLGTAQSYEQYV.

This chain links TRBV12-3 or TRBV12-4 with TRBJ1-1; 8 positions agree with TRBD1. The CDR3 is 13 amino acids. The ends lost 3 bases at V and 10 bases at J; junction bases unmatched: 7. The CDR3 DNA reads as TGTGCCAGCAGTTTCGGACAGGGCCAAGGAGCTTTCTTT. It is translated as CASSFGQGQGAFF.

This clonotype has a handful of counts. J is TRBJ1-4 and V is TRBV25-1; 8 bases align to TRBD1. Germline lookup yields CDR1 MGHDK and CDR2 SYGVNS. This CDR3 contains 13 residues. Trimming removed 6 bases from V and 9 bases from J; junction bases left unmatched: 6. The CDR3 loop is CASSVRQGKKLFF. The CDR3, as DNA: TGTGCCAGCAGCGTCAGACAGGGGAAAAAACTGTTTTTT.

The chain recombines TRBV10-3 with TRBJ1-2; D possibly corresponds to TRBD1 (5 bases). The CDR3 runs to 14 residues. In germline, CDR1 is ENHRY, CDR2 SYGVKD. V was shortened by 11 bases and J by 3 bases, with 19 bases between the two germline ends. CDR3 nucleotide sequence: TGTGCCCCCTCACTGGCAGGGAAAGACTATGGCTACACCTTC. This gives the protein CAPSLAGKDYGYTF.

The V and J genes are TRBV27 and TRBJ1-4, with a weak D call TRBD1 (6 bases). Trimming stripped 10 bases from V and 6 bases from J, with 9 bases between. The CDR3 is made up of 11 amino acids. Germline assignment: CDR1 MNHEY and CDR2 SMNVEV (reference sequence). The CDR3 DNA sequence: TGTGCCACACAGGGAGATGAAAAACTGTTTTTT. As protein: CATQGDEKLFF.

CDR3 sequence (DNA): TGTGCCAGCTCATCCGGACAGGTCTCTGGGGCCAACGTCCTGACTTTC. It encodes CASSSGQVSGANVLTF. The V call is TRBV18, the J call TRBJ2-6; 7 bases line up with TRBD1. Germline-derived CDR1 and CDR2 are KGHSH and LQKENI. This CDR3 is 16 amino acids long. V lost 5 bases, J lost 0 bases, and 4 bases stayed unmatched.

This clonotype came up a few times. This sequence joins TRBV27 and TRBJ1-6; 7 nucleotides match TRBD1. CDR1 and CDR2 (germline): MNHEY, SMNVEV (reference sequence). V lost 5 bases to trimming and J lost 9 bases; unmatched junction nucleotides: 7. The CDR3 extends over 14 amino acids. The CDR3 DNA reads TGTGCCAGCAGTCGCAGGGGGGATGGTTCACCCCTCCACTTT. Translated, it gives CASSRRGDGSPLHF.

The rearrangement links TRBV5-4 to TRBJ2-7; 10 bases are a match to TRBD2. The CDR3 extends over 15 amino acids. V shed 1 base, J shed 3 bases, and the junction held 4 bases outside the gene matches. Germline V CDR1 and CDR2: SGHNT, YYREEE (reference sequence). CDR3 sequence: CASSLSSGSFYEQYF. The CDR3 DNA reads TGTGCCAGCAGCTTGTCTAGCGGGAGTTTCTACGAGCAGTACTTC.

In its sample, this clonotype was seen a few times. The CDR3: CSARVGKGMAEAFF. The CDR3 DNA reads TGCAGTGCTAGAGTAGGGAAGGGGATGGCTGAAGCTTTCTTT. The chain joins TRBV20-1 to TRBJ1-1, with D perhaps TRBD1 (5 bases). CDR1 and CDR2 from the germline V gene are DFQATT and SNEGSKA (reference sequence). The CDR3 sequence is 14 residues long. V was trimmed by 1 base and J by 6 bases, leaving 15 bases between them.

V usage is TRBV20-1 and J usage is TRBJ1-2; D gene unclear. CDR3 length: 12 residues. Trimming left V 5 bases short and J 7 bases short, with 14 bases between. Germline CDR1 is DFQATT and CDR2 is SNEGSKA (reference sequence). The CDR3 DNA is TGCAGTGCTCTTCTGGTAGGCGGTGGCTACACCTTC. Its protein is CSALLVGGGYTF.

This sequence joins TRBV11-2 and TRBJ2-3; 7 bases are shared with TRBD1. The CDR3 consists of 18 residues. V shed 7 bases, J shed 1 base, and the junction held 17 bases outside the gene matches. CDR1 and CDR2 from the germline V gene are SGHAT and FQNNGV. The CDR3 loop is CASTLDRGITGGTDTQYF. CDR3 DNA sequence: TGTGCCAGCACTTTAGATCGGGGAATAACAGGGGGCACAGATACGCAGTATTTT.

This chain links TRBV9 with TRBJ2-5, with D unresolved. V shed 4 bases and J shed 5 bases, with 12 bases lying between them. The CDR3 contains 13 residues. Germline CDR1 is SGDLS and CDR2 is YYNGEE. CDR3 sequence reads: CASSPRLWETQYF. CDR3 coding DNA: TGTGCCAGCAGCCCAAGACTCTGGGAGACCCAGTACTTC.

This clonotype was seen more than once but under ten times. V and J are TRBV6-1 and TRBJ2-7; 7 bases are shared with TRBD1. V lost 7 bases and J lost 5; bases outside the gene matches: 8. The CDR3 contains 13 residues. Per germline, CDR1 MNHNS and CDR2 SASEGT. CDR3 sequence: CASKGAGVNEQYF. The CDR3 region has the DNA TGTGCCAGCAAGGGGGCAGGGGTGAACGAGCAGTACTTC.